The 9 T cell receptor beta chains listed next were all sequenced from one sample in a study of T cells expressing NK-cell markers (TCRdb year 2020). The protocol used for the library was 5' RACE. Sequenced on an Illumina HiSeq 2000. TCRdb reprocessed the reads, reporting each CDR3 protein sequence once and no DNA. This sample's listing comprises a few hundred thousand distinct CDR3 sequences. 5.2% of the sample belongs to the ten largest clones. Sequenced: blood T cells: a sorted CD56 or NKG2C T cell subset, CD4+ or CD8+ T cells, or bulk PBMC T cells (not recorded which). The receptors shown here come from a man aged 18 to 69 in good health.

The chain uses TRBV2 and TRBJ2-5; as DNA is missing, the TRBD1 call by TCRdb cannot be tested. This CDR3 is built from 14 residues. Germline V lookup: CDR1 SNHLY, CDR2 FYNNEI. The CDR3 spells CASSSDRVQETQYF. Drawing the rest from reference TRBV2 and TRBJ2-5, the complete variable domain is EPEVTQTPSHQVTQMGQEVILRCVPISNHLYFYWYRQILGQKVEFLVSFYNNEISEKSEIFDDQFSVERPDGSNFTLKIRSTKLEDSAMYFCASSSDRVQETQYFGPGTRLLVL.

The rearrangement uses TRBV15 and TRBJ1-6; there is no DNA to check the TCRdb D call of TRBD1. This CDR3 comprises 16 residues. Germline V gene lookup returns CDR1 LNHNV and CDR2 YYDKDF (reference sequence). CDR3 sequence: CATSPLGQGLNSPLHF. Combining the CDR3 with reference TRBV15 and TRBJ1-6 gives the whole variable domain DAMVIQNPRYQVTQFGKPVTLSCSQTLNHNVMYWYQQKSSQAPKLLFHYYDKDFNNEADTPDNFQSRRPNTSFCFLDIRSPGLGDTAMYLCATSPLGQGLNSPLHFGNGTRLTVT.

The chain has TRBV5-1 and TRBJ1-1; TCRdb lists TRBD1, though no DNA is available to test this call. Germline V lookup: CDR1 SGHRS, CDR2 YFSETQ. The CDR3 is made up of 17 amino acids. The CDR3 spells CASSPGQGAGMNTEAFF.

This rearrangement joins TRBV10-2 to TRBJ1-5. The germline CDR1 and CDR2 sequences are WSHSY and SAAADI. The CDR3 runs 13 residues. The CDR3: CASSDIDDQPQHF.

The chain carries TRBV19 and TRBJ2-3; TCRdb names TRBD2, which stays unverified in the absence of DNA. This CDR3 contains 15 residues. Germline V gene sequence: CDR1 LNHDA, CDR2 SQIVND (reference sequence). Here the CDR3 reads CASMLAGGSTDTQYF. The full variable domain, completed using reference TRBV19 and TRBJ2-3, is DGGITQSPKYLFRKEGQNVTLSCEQNLNHDAMYWYRQDPGQGLRLIYYSQIVNDFQKGDIAEGYSVSREKKESFPLTVTSAQKNPTAFYLCASMLAGGSTDTQYFGPGTRLTVL.

The rearrangement links TRBV5-6 to TRBJ2-1; TCRdb's D call, TRBD2, is unchecked because there is no DNA. Germline V gene sequence: CDR1 SGHDT, CDR2 YYEEEE. The CDR3 has 16 amino acids. The CDR3 here is CASSLSLTSGSNEQFF.

The chain employs TRBV5-1 and TRBJ1-4. Germline CDR1 is SGHRS and CDR2 is YFSETQ. The CDR3 runs 16 residues. CDR3 residues: CASSLGSLATNEKLFF.

The CDR3 spells CASSFLGRRAFF. This chain uses TRBV12-3 or TRBV12-4 with TRBJ1-1; no DNA is available, so the TRBD1 call from TCRdb remains unchecked. The CDR3 totals 12 residues.

The chain has TRBV3-1 and TRBJ1-1. This CDR3 region has 14 residues. CDR1 and CDR2 (germline): LGHDT, YNNKEL (reference sequence). The CDR3: CASSERYSGAEAFF.